These T cell receptor beta chains were read from a single sample in a study of spatial heterogeneity in lung cancer. TCRdb called the 5' RACE reads again in MiXCR, with one record for every CDR3 protein. The sample records about 420 distinct CDR3 sequences, under 35% being singletons. The sample was lung tumor tissue, taken at surgery. The receptors originated from a male donor with early-stage non-small cell lung cancer. The CDR3 runs from the conserved cysteine through the conserved F or W. A D gene is named only where the DNA matches it firmly. Some rows have no size entry. The others give once, few or many, or a class for an expanded clone.

V,size,D,length,J,CDR3,DNA
TRBV19,-,-,13,TRBJ1-1,CASSDRGNTEAFF,TGTGCCAGTAGTGACCGGGGGAACACTGAAGCTTTCTTT
TRBV5-6,few,-,14,TRBJ2-7,CASSPGPAAYEQYF,TGTGCCAGCAGCCCCGGCCCCGCAGCCTACGAGCAGTACTTC
TRBV6-5,-,-,16,TRBJ2-2,CASSYSPWSPAGELFF,TGTGCCAGCAGTTACTCGCCCTGGTCCCCCGCCGGGGAGCTGTTTTTT
TRBV28,once,-,13,TRBJ1-2,CASSSPRMRGYTF,TGTGCCAGCAGTTCCCCCAGAATGCGAGGCTACACCTTC
TRBV6-5,-,-,14,TRBJ1-2,CASSQNREGYGYTF,TGTGCCAGCAGCCAGAACAGGGAAGGCTATGGCTACACCTTC
TRBV6-5,-,-,15,TRBJ2-5,CASSYWPFDQETQYF,TGTGCCAGCAGTTATTGGCCCTTCGACCAAGAGACCCAGTACTTC
TRBV24-1,few,-,13,TRBJ1-4,CATSDLSGGRLFF,TGTGCCACCAGTGATTTATCGGGGGGCAGACTGTTTTTT
TRBV29-1,few,-,15,TRBJ2-3,CSVEETTLASDTQYF,TGCAGCGTTGAAGAAACAACACTAGCCTCAGATACGCAGTATTTT
TRBV3-1,large,-,15,TRBJ2-4,CASSQSTLAKNIQYF,TGTGCCAGCAGCCAAAGTACACTAGCCAAAAACATTCAGTACTTC
TRBV14,large,TRBD2,15,TRBJ2-7,CASRPQTSGNYEQYF,TGTGCCAGCAGACCTCAGACTAGCGGAAATTACGAGCAGTACTTC
TRBV15,hyperexpanded,-,11,TRBJ2-1,CATGSYNEQFF,TGTGCCACCGGATCCTACAATGAGCAGTTCTTC
TRBV5-1,-,TRBD2,15,TRBJ2-1,CASSSTSGGTNEQFF,TGCGCCAGCAGCTCCACTAGCGGGGGTACCAATGAGCAGTTCTTC
TRBV7-2,-,-,15,TRBJ2-4,CASSLGGTSKNIQYF,TGTGCCAGCAGCTTGGGCGGGACATCCAAAAACATTCAGTACTTC
TRBV9,few,-,14,TRBJ1-3,CASSFLGKGDTIYF,TGTGCCAGCAGCTTTCTGGGTAAAGGAGACACCATATATTTT
TRBV28,large,-,14,TRBJ2-3,CASSFTGTTDTQYF,TGTGCCAGCAGTTTCACGGGGACCACAGATACGCAGTATTTT
TRBV7-2,-,-,13,TRBJ2-3,CASSLAPFDTQYF,TGTGCCAGCAGCTTAGCACCGTTCGATACGCAGTATTTT
TRBV6-2/TRBV6-3,few,TRBD1,17,TRBJ1-5,CASRGDRGVMANQPQHF,TGTGCCAGCAGAGGGGACAGGGGGGTGATGGCCAATCAGCCCCAGCATTTT
TRBV28,-,TRBD2,14,TRBJ2-1,CASSVAGGYNEQFF,TGTGCCAGCAGTGTAGCGGGAGGCTACAATGAGCAGTTCTTC
TRBV2,few,-,11,TRBJ2-2,CAIRETGELFF,TGTGCCATCAGGGAAACCGGGGAGCTGTTTTTT
TRBV2,large,-,13,TRBJ2-7,CASSGDGPYEQYF,TGTGCCAGCAGTGGGGATGGTCCCTACGAGCAGTACTTC
TRBV11-1,medium-sized,-,12,TRBJ2-1,CASSREYNEQFF,TGTGCCAGCAGCCGGGAATACAATGAGCAGTTCTTC
TRBV20-1,-,-,12,TRBJ2-5,CSAWHLQETQYF,TGCAGTGCTTGGCATCTTCAGGAGACCCAGTACTTC
TRBV6-6,-,-,14,TRBJ2-2,CASSRFPGTGELFF,TGTGCCAGCAGTCGATTCCCCGGAACCGGGGAGCTGTTTTTT
TRBV23-1,few,-,10,TRBJ1-5,CATDVPPQHF,TGCGCCACCGATGTCCCCCCCCAGCATTTT
TRBV28,once,-,15,TRBJ2-3,CASSLALARTDTQYF,TGTGCCAGCAGTTTGGCGCTAGCAAGAACGGATACGCAGTATTTT
TRBV6-6,-,-,16,TRBJ2-2,CASSHLASYTTGELFF,TGTGCCAGCAGTCACCTCGCCTCATACACAACCGGGGAGCTGTTTTTT
TRBV19,-,-,15,TRBJ2-6,CASKPDPSGANVLTF,TGTGCCAGTAAGCCGGACCCCTCTGGGGCCAACGTCCTGACTTTC
TRBV2,-,-,13,TRBJ2-7,CASSEAERYEQYF,TGTGCCAGCAGTGAAGCGGAGAGGTACGAGCAGTACTTC
TRBV7-8,large,-,12,TRBJ2-7,CASSLPPYEQYF,TGTGCCAGCAGCTTACCCCCATACGAGCAGTACTTC
TRBV6-5,few,-,13,TRBJ1-4,CASRGDKREKLFF,TGTGCCAGCAGAGGAGACAAGAGGGAAAAACTGTTTTTT
TRBV7-9,hyperexpanded,TRBD2,15,TRBJ2-3,CASSARTSATDTQYF,TGTGCCAGCAGCGCCAGGACTAGCGCCACAGATACGCAGTATTTT
TRBV15,large,-,15,TRBJ1-5,CATSLEASINQPQHF,TGTGCCACCAGCTTGGAGGCCAGCATCAATCAGCCCCAGCATTTT
TRBV5-1,-,-,15,TRBJ2-6,CASSLRGAGANVLTF,TGCGCCAGCAGCTTAAGAGGGGCTGGGGCCAACGTCCTGACTTTC
TRBV27,-,-,14,TRBJ1-1,CAREQEGLATEAFF,TGTGCCAGGGAGCAGGAGGGCCTAGCGACTGAAGCTTTCTTT
TRBV2,few,-,16,TRBJ1-5,CASSELASGRNQPQHF,TGTGCCAGCAGTGAGCTGGCAAGCGGGCGCAATCAGCCCCAGCATTTT
TRBV20-1,large,-,11,TRBJ2-7,CSARAKWEQYF,TGCAGTGCTAGAGCGAAATGGGAGCAGTACTTC
TRBV6-2/TRBV6-3,-,-,13,TRBJ2-3,CASTRDFTDTQYF,TGTGCCAGCACCCGGGACTTTACAGATACGCAGTATTTT
TRBV2,hyperexpanded,-,13,TRBJ1-5,CASSEKQVQPQHF,TGTGCCAGCAGTGAAAAACAGGTGCAGCCCCAGCATTTT
TRBV12-3/TRBV12-4,-,-,14,TRBJ1-1,CASSFGVGNTEAFF,TGTGCCAGCAGTTTCGGGGTAGGGAACACTGAAGCTTTCTTT
TRBV28,few,TRBD1,15,TRBJ1-5,CASSTRDRNDQPQHF,TGTGCCAGCAGTACGAGGGACAGGAATGATCAGCCCCAGCATTTT
TRBV18,-,-,12,TRBJ2-7,CASSLDSYEQYF,TGTGCCAGCTCACTGGATTCCTACGAGCAGTACTTC
TRBV7-2,large,-,15,TRBJ2-2,CVSTPGQPNTGELFF,TGTGTCAGCACCCCGGGACAACCAAACACCGGGGAGCTGTTTTTT
TRBV28,-,TRBD1,17,TRBJ2-7,CASSSPNTGTGGYEQYF,TGTGCCAGCAGTTCCCCGAACACCGGGACAGGGGGCTATGAGCAGTACTTC
TRBV3-1,large,-,14,TRBJ1-2,CASSMFTPAYGYTF,TGTGCCAGCAGCATGTTCACCCCGGCTTATGGCTACACCTTC
TRBV7-2,hyperexpanded,-,15,TRBJ2-1,CASSLAGGRGNEQFF,TGTGCCAGCAGCTTAGCTGGCGGTAGGGGCAATGAGCAGTTCTTC